Listed below are T cell receptor beta chains from one sample, sequenced in a study of blood T cell repertoires in COVID-19. Assay used: immunoSEQ multiplex PCR; TCRdb lists only in-frame clones, some missing. The table records about 120,000 clones, 70% to 90% of them present only once. The sample comprised peripheral blood. The receptors were sampled from an older woman who had recovered from COVID-19. CDR3s include the opening cysteine and the closing phenylalanine or tryptophan. The D gene is left open where the match is weak. A clone size is listed for some rows: how often the clone was seen (once, few, many), or a class if it is expanded.

CDR3aa | CDR3nt | v_gene | d_gene | abundance | j_gene
CASSPLGLVQETQYF | TGTGCCAGCAGCCCCCTTGGACTGGTCCAAGAGACCCAGTACTTC | TRBV7-7 | . | . | TRBJ2-5
CASSPPGSGVNTGELFF | TGTGCCAGCAGCCCCCCAGGGTCCGGAGTAAACACCGGGGAGCTGTTTTTT | TRBV28 | . | . | TRBJ2-2
CASSPRLGQGFYEQYF | TGTGCCAGCAGCCCACGGCTTGGACAGGGTTTCTACGAGCAGTACTTC | TRBV7-6 | TRBD1 | few | TRBJ2-7
CAIRGTGGTIDSPLHF | TGTGCCATCAGGGGCACGGGGGGCACAATAGATTCACCCCTCCACTTT | TRBV10-3 | . | . | TRBJ1-6
CASSLDSEGLEGTQYF | TGTGCCAGCAGCTTGGATTCTGAGGGTCTTGAAGGGACCCAGTACTTC | TRBV5-4 | . | . | TRBJ2-5
CASSQPGHVYGYTF | TGTGCCAGCAGCCAACCGGGACACGTTTATGGCTACACCTTC | TRBV3-1/TRBV3-2 | . | . | TRBJ1-2
CAWNSGLAGELFF | TGTGCCTGGAACTCCGGACTAGCCGGGGAGCTGTTTTTT | TRBV30 | TRBD2 | few | TRBJ2-2
CASARGTGEREQYF | TGTGCCAGCGCCCGAGGGACAGGGGAGAGGGAGCAGTACTTC | TRBV3-1/TRBV3-2 | TRBD1 | . | TRBJ2-7
CATSDGTSGPTYNEQFF | TGTGCCACCAGTGATGGGACTAGCGGGCCAACCTACAATGAGCAGTTCTTC | TRBV24-1 | TRBD2 | . | TRBJ2-1
CASTERGTGNTIYF | TGTGCCAGCACCGAACGGGGGACTGGAAACACCATATATTTT | TRBV2 | . | . | TRBJ1-3
CASSSGTPNQPQHF | TGTGCCAGCAGTTCCGGGACACCTAATCAGCCCCAGCATTTT | TRBV7-9 | . | . | TRBJ1-5
CASVTGSGDTEAFF | TGTGCCAGCGTGACAGGCTCCGGGGACACTGAAGCTTTCTTT | TRBV7-9 | . | few | TRBJ1-1
CASSQLTGSDNSPLHF | TGCGCCAGCAGCCAGCTGACAGGGTCCGATAATTCACCCCTCCACTTT | TRBV4-3 | TRBD1 | . | TRBJ1-6
CASSKKAPNTGELFF | TGTGCCAGCAGCAAAAAAGCGCCGAACACCGGGGAGCTGTTTTTT | TRBV21-1 | . | . | TRBJ2-2
CASSLRSGAQETQYF | TGTGCCAGCAGCTTAAGGAGCGGGGCCCAAGAGACCCAGTACTTC | TRBV7-6 | TRBD2 | . | TRBJ2-5
CASSYRARGYEQYF | TGTGCCAGCAGTTACCGGGCCAGGGGGTACGAGCAGTACTTC | TRBV6-5 | TRBD1 | . | TRBJ2-7
CASRPPTGVGNTGELFF | TGTGCCAGCAGGCCGCCGACAGGGGTGGGGAACACCGGGGAGCTGTTTTTT | TRBV2 | TRBD1 | . | TRBJ2-2
CASSQWPGGSEKLFF | TGCGCCAGCAGCCAGTGGCCGGGGGGGAGTGAAAAACTGTTTTTT | TRBV4-3 | . | once | TRBJ1-4
CASRASGTNTGELFF | TGCGCCAGCAGGGCCAGCGGTACGAACACCGGGGAGCTGTTTTTT | TRBV10-2 | . | . | TRBJ2-2
CASSNNNGQAPYEQYF | TGTGCCAGTAGTAATAATAATGGACAGGCCCCTTACGAGCAGTACTTC | TRBV19 | TRBD1 | . | TRBJ2-7
CASSYSRESPNSPLHF | TGTGCCAGCAGTTACTCGAGGGAGAGCCCCAATTCACCCCTCCACTTT | TRBV6-5 | . | . | TRBJ1-6
CASRGGAEKLFF | TGTGCCAGCAGGGGGGGGGCGGAAAAACTGTTTTTT | TRBV28 | . | . | TRBJ1-4
CSVTGLLNTEAFF | TGCAGCGTTACGGGACTCCTGAACACTGAAGCTTTCTTT | TRBV29-1 | . | few | TRBJ1-1
CASSKYQGVQIYEQYF | TGTGCCAGCAGCAAGTATCAAGGAGTTCAGATCTACGAGCAGTACTTC | TRBV21-1 | . | . | TRBJ2-7
CASSPSRTGPYGYTF | TGTGCCAGCAGTCCCTCGAGGACAGGCCCCTATGGCTACACCTTC | TRBV27 | TRBD1 | . | TRBJ1-2
CASSLPLAGYNEQFF | TGTGCCAGCAGCTTACCGCTAGCGGGATACAATGAGCAGTTCTTC | TRBV7-3 | TRBD2 | . | TRBJ2-1
CASSLNRADYGYTF | TGTGCCAGCAGCTTAAACAGGGCCGACTATGGCTACACCTTC | TRBV7-2 | . | . | TRBJ1-2
CASSSAGTGVHTEAFF | TGTGCCAGTAGTAGCGCCGGGACAGGGGTTCACACTGAAGCTTTCTTT | TRBV19 | TRBD1 | . | TRBJ1-1
CASSLGWGGDYEQYF | TGTGCCAGCAGTTTAGGATGGGGGGGGGACTACGAGCAGTACTTC | TRBV27 | TRBD2 | . | TRBJ2-7
CASSYYLPGQGAYEQYF | TGTGCCAGCAGTTATTATTTACCGGGACAGGGGGCCTACGAGCAGTACTTC | TRBV5-5 | TRBD1 | . | TRBJ2-7
CASSQDTYGYTF | TGTGCCAGCAGCCAAGACACCTATGGCTACACCTTC | TRBV6-1 | . | . | TRBJ1-2
CASSMDMYTEAFF | TGTGCCAGTAGTATGGACATGTACACTGAAGCTTTCTTT | TRBV19 | . | . | TRBJ1-1
CASSRVDLSYEQYF | TGCGCCAGCAGCCGGGTGGATCTATCCTACGAGCAGTACTTC | TRBV5-1 | . | once | TRBJ2-7
CASSRGDSGANVLTF | TGTGCCAGCAGCCGGGGTGACTCTGGGGCCAACGTCCTGACTTTC | TRBV5-6 | . | . | TRBJ2-6
CASSGPRGGRGFSSGNTIYF | TGTGCCAGCAGCGGCCCGCGGGGGGGCAGGGGATTCAGCTCTGGAAACACCATATATTTT | TRBV9 | . | . | TRBJ1-3